Listed below are T cell receptor beta chains from one sample, sequenced in a study of control samples from healthy donors and cancer patients. Sequenced by immunoSEQ multiplex PCR; TCRdb stores in-frame clones only, minus some. The sample consists of about 93,000 clones, roughly nine tenths of them appearing once. Material for sequencing was blood. The receptors were gathered from a woman in her 70s in good health. The CDR3 runs from the conserved cysteine through the conserved F or W. D genes are given only for firm matches. Rows give clone size only sometimes, using once, few, many, or a class for an expanded clone.

d_call: -
j_call: TRBJ1-3
clone_size: -
v_call: TRBV2
cdr3_aa: CASSSRVAGNTIYF
cdr3_nt: TGTGCCAGCAGTTCCAGGGTGGCTGGAAACACCATATATTTT

d_call: TRBD1
j_call: TRBJ2-7
clone_size: -
v_call: TRBV2
cdr3_aa: CASSPGQGSYEQYF
cdr3_nt: TGTGCCAGCAGTCCGGGACAGGGGTCCTACGAGCAGTACTTC

d_call: TRBD2
j_call: TRBJ2-2
clone_size: -
v_call: TRBV9
cdr3_aa: CASSVVPRTSGHTGELFF
cdr3_nt: TGTGCCAGCAGCGTAGTCCCCCGAACTAGCGGACACACCGGGGAGCTGTTTTTT

d_call: -
j_call: TRBJ2-2
clone_size: -
v_call: TRBV11-2
cdr3_aa: CASSPGDTNTGELFF
cdr3_nt: TGTGCCAGCAGCCCAGGGGATACGAACACCGGGGAGCTGTTTTTT

d_call: TRBD2
j_call: TRBJ2-1
clone_size: -
v_call: TRBV11-2
cdr3_aa: CASSPFRARTSFNEQFF
cdr3_nt: TGTGCCAGCAGCCCTTTTAGGGCTCGGACTAGTTTCAATGAGCAGTTCTTC

d_call: -
j_call: TRBJ2-1
clone_size: -
v_call: TRBV5-1
cdr3_aa: CASSLGFDTLKQFF
cdr3_nt: TGCGCCAGCAGCTTGGGATTTGATACTTTGAAGCAGTTCTTC

d_call: -
j_call: TRBJ2-1
clone_size: -
v_call: TRBV30
cdr3_aa: CAWSASPVGQVGDSEQFF
cdr3_nt: TGTGCCTGGAGTGCCTCCCCGGTGGGGCAGGTTGGGGATAGTGAGCAGTTCTTC

d_call: -
j_call: TRBJ1-3
clone_size: -
v_call: TRBV9
cdr3_aa: CASSVSSTGGNTIYF
cdr3_nt: TGTGCCAGCAGCGTTTCGAGCACGGGAGGAAACACCATATATTTT

d_call: -
j_call: TRBJ2-5
clone_size: once
v_call: TRBV9
cdr3_aa: CASSVSRGIKETQYF
cdr3_nt: TGTGCCAGCAGCGTGTCCAGGGGAATTAAAGAGACCCAGTACTTC

d_call: -
j_call: TRBJ1-2
clone_size: many
v_call: TRBV7-2
cdr3_aa: CASSPRSSGYTF
cdr3_nt: TGTGCCAGCAGCCCTAGGTCGTCGGGCTACACCTTC

d_call: -
j_call: TRBJ1-1
clone_size: -
v_call: TRBV29-1
cdr3_aa: CSVANVGTEAFF
cdr3_nt: TGCAGCGTCGCCAATGTGGGAACTGAAGCTTTCTTT

d_call: -
j_call: TRBJ2-1
clone_size: -
v_call: TRBV19
cdr3_aa: CASSIGGGAYEQFF
cdr3_nt: TGTGCCAGTAGTATCGGAGGGGGGGCGTATGAGCAGTTCTTC

d_call: TRBD1
j_call: TRBJ2-1
clone_size: once
v_call: TRBV11-3
cdr3_aa: CASSLEAGGLYNEQFF
cdr3_nt: TGTGCCAGCAGCTTAGAGGCAGGGGGCTTGTACAATGAGCAGTTCTTC

d_call: -
j_call: TRBJ2-7
clone_size: -
v_call: TRBV10-2
cdr3_aa: CASSESKQYF
cdr3_nt: TGCGCCAGCAGTGAAAGTAAGCAGTACTTC

d_call: -
j_call: TRBJ2-2
clone_size: few
v_call: TRBV15
cdr3_aa: CATSTGVNTGELFF
cdr3_nt: TGTGCCACCAGCACGGGGGTGAACACCGGGGAGCTGTTTTTT

d_call: TRBD1
j_call: TRBJ1-2
clone_size: -
v_call: TRBV5-4
cdr3_aa: CASSPGGFNYGYTF
cdr3_nt: TGTGCCAGCAGCCCAGGGGGGTTTAACTATGGCTACACCTTC

d_call: -
j_call: TRBJ1-1
clone_size: -
v_call: TRBV27
cdr3_aa: CASSLFGGNTEAFF
cdr3_nt: TGTGCCAGCAGTTTGTTCGGGGGAAACACTGAAGCTTTCTTT

d_call: TRBD2
j_call: TRBJ2-1
clone_size: -
v_call: TRBV6-5
cdr3_aa: CASSLAGGPNEQFF
cdr3_nt: TGTGCCAGCAGTCTAGCGGGAGGGCCGAATGAGCAGTTCTTC

d_call: -
j_call: TRBJ2-3
clone_size: -
v_call: TRBV18
cdr3_aa: CASSPARTTDTQYF
cdr3_nt: TGTGCCAGCTCACCCGCACGCACCACAGATACGCAGTATTTT

d_call: TRBD2
j_call: TRBJ2-1
clone_size: once
v_call: TRBV7-2
cdr3_aa: CASSLGFKSSGMLDNEQFF
cdr3_nt: TGTGCCAGCAGCTTAGGATTTAAGTCTAGCGGGATGTTAGACAATGAGCAGTTCTTC

d_call: -
j_call: TRBJ1-1
clone_size: -
v_call: TRBV6-1
cdr3_aa: CASSERGDTEAFF
cdr3_nt: TGTGCCAGCAGTGAACGGGGAGACACTGAAGCTTTCTTT

d_call: TRBD1
j_call: TRBJ1-4
clone_size: -
v_call: TRBV12-5
cdr3_aa: CASGLSRRTGVNEKLFF
cdr3_nt: TGTGCTAGTGGTTTGTCCCGCCGGACAGGGGTTAATGAAAAACTGTTTTTT

d_call: -
j_call: TRBJ2-7
clone_size: once
v_call: TRBV27
cdr3_aa: CASSFVPEGYEQYF
cdr3_nt: TGTGCCAGCAGTTTTGTCCCGGAGGGCTACGAGCAGTACTTC

d_call: -
j_call: TRBJ1-2
clone_size: few
v_call: TRBV25-1
cdr3_aa: CASREGTYGYTF
cdr3_nt: TGTGCCAGCAGGGAGGGCACCTATGGCTACACCTTC

d_call: -
j_call: TRBJ2-1
clone_size: -
v_call: TRBV27
cdr3_aa: CASRQTVSSYNEQFF
cdr3_nt: TGTGCCAGCAGGCAGACGGTAAGCTCCTACAATGAGCAGTTCTTC

d_call: -
j_call: TRBJ1-1
clone_size: -
v_call: TRBV7-9
cdr3_aa: CASSISNTEAFF
cdr3_nt: TGTGCCAGCAGCATCTCGAACACTGAAGCTTTCTTT

d_call: TRBD1
j_call: TRBJ1-3
clone_size: -
v_call: TRBV5-4
cdr3_aa: CASSAPGQPLSGNTIYF
cdr3_nt: TGTGCCAGCAGCGCCCCGGGACAGCCGCTCTCTGGAAACACCATATATTTT

d_call: -
j_call: TRBJ1-1
clone_size: -
v_call: TRBV3-1/TRBV3-2
cdr3_aa: CAILKHGIISAFF
cdr3_nt: TGTGCCATACTGAAGCACGGTATTATTTCTGCTTTCTTT

d_call: -
j_call: TRBJ1-2
clone_size: once
v_call: TRBV20-1
cdr3_aa: CSALGTVGYTF
cdr3_nt: TGCAGTGCTCTTGGGACGGTTGGCTACACCTTC

d_call: -
j_call: TRBJ1-2
clone_size: -
v_call: TRBV9
cdr3_aa: CASSRETNYGYTF
cdr3_nt: TGTGCCAGCAGCCGGGAGACTAACTATGGCTACACCTTC

d_call: TRBD1
j_call: TRBJ2-7
clone_size: once
v_call: TRBV6-6
cdr3_aa: CASSPSRTGAYEQYF
cdr3_nt: TGTGCCAGCAGTCCCTCTAGGACAGGAGCCTACGAGCAGTACTTC

d_call: TRBD1
j_call: TRBJ1-5
clone_size: -
v_call: TRBV19
cdr3_aa: CASSSGTGVNQPQHF
cdr3_nt: TGTGCCAGTAGTTCGGGGACAGGGGTCAATCAGCCCCAGCATTTT

d_call: -
j_call: TRBJ2-5
clone_size: -
v_call: TRBV7-2
cdr3_aa: CASSLLRLQETQYF
cdr3_nt: TGTGCCAGCAGCTTACTGAGACTTCAAGAGACCCAGTACTTC

d_call: -
j_call: TRBJ2-2
clone_size: -
v_call: TRBV2
cdr3_aa: CASSEGAYTGELFF
cdr3_nt: TGTGCCAGCAGTGAGGGGGCTTACACCGGGGAGCTGTTTTTT